The text below deals with one T cell receptor (beta chain). The antigen this receptor binds is unknown. Per-nucleotide qualities are absent, and no much larger clonotype sits a single base away. These data belong to a study of shared clonotypes between healthy human individuals (dated by TCRdb to between 2020 and 2021). Looking at the study overall: Two women and a few men aged 18 to 49 years were included in the cohort. For each donor, three plates each were used for CD4 naive and CD4 memory, two plates were used for CD8 naive, and one plate was used for CD8 memory. To estimate repertoire size and how much clonotypes are shared between individuals, the study performed deep sequencing of blood TCR repertoires from about 5 healthy adults. Different laboratories and diverse techniques were used to prepare libraries and sequence TCR repertoires, to increase sequencing depth and limit assay-specific biases. Each donor's leukapheresis produced roughly between about 0.9 and 9.5 billion PBMCs. The paper's findings and limits, for the study overall: Compared with non-shared clonotypes, the clonotypes found in all four sorted-subset donors had higher generation probabilities. Pairwise subsampling indicated that sequencing depth was expected to affect the degree of clonotype sharing among donors. Sampling was limited to blood, and TCR repertoires in tissue likely differ from TCR repertoires in blood. Even with the large sequencing depth, rarefaction of the sorted-subset datasets indicated that sequencing was incomplete. Across a few donors, around 5% of naive CD4, roughly 3.3% of naive CD8, about 2.3% of memory CD4, and 0.3% to 0.45% of memory CD8 clonotypes were shared. Larger estimated clonotype richness was generally found for naive subsets than for memory subsets. The small number of donors limited the genetic and exposure-history diversity represented.

CDR1 SEHNR and CDR2 FQNEAQ are derived from the germline V gene (reference sequence). From cysteine to phenylalanine, the CDR3 is 17 amino acids long. Just CDR3 DNA is preserved here, 51 bases in frame from base 1. At the junction V is shortened by 5 bases and J by 6 bases; bases outside the gene matches: 16. The donors were healthy, HIV-negative adults who had no recently reported acute infections or vaccinations. All donors were Caucasian adults living in Nashville, Tennessee, USA. CD4+ T cells were enriched by magnetic negative selection, after which naive cells were positively selected on CD45RA and the negative fraction was taken as the memory subset. After blood collection by leukapheresis, PBMCs were isolated using Ficoll-Histopaque density gradient centrifugation and then cryopreserved in the vapor phase of liquid nitrogen. Analytical flow cytometry was used to check the purity and quantity of every magnetically sorted T cell population. Genomic DNA was isolated from each sorted fraction and quantified by UV absorbance on a Nanodrop 2000c.

Using the deep immunoSEQ assay, multiplex PCR amplified TCR CDR3 regions from genomic DNA. Extracted genomic DNA from each cell subset was spread evenly across all wells of several immunoSEQ 96-well plates, with each plate serving as a replicate. For sorted subsets, roughly 200 ng of genomic DNA, equivalent to tens of thousands of T cell genomes, went into each replicate PCR. Purified libraries were quantified with a Qubit 3.0 fluorometer, sized on a Bioanalyzer 2100, and re-quantified with the KAPA Library Quantification kit. Every immunoSEQ 96-well plate was sequenced on a dedicated single-read 150-cycle Illumina NextSeq 550 flow cell. As for the original processing: The immunoSEQ output contained only junctional sequences without quality scores, so filtering could not match that applied to full-length reads. To assign V/J genes and CDR3, sequences were annotated against IMGT germline references using PyIR, a Python wrapper for IgBLAST v1.9. Reads were removed for weak V/J assignments (E-value above 1e-6), missing CDR3, stop codons, out-of-frame junctions, or ambiguous translated residues. V3J clonotypes were defined as sequences sharing the same inferred V gene, J gene, and CDR3 amino acid sequence. The percentage overlap between two repertoires was calculated by dividing the number of shared unique clonotypes by the size of the smaller repertoire. Repertoire richness was assessed with RTK rarefaction, the Chao1 estimator, and Recon v2.1 estimates of unobserved clonotypes. For all TCRbeta clonotypes obtained by the gDNA method from four donors, generation probabilities were computed with OLGA. Sourced from immuneACCESS, this table was stored by TCRdb with only in-frame sequences that have V and J called. A share of the clones is absent; for the studies checked, an unresolved V gene accounts for under half, and the remainder has no known explanation. V and J calls and clone size are as listed in that table; D and trimming were resolved from the DNA. This sample has more than 2,000,000 clones in its table, and 85% to 95% of those were observed once. The ten largest clones represent 0.39% of the sample.

This sequence originates from a man between 18 and 29 years old in good health. Some clones in this sample may be carry-over from other donors' samples. This chain joins TRBV7-9 to TRBJ2-7, with TRBD1 identical over 10 junction bases. The source material was naive CD4+ T cells from PBMCs. Read against the paper, the sample's cell subset or site label means: CD45RA+ positively selected. The encoded CDR3 is CASSQFRDRGWRSEQYF. The bases read TGTGCCAGCAGCCAATTCCGGGACAGGGGTTGGAGAAGCGAGCAGTACTTC. The entire variable domain, with the stretches around the CDR3 drawn from the reference TRBV7-9 and TRBJ2-7 proteins, is DTGVSQNPRHKITKRGQNVTFRCDPISEHNRLYWYRQTLGQGPEFLTYFQNEAQLEKSRLLSDRFSAERPKGSFSTLEIQRTEQGDSAMYLCASSQFRDRGWRSEQYFGPGTRLTVT.